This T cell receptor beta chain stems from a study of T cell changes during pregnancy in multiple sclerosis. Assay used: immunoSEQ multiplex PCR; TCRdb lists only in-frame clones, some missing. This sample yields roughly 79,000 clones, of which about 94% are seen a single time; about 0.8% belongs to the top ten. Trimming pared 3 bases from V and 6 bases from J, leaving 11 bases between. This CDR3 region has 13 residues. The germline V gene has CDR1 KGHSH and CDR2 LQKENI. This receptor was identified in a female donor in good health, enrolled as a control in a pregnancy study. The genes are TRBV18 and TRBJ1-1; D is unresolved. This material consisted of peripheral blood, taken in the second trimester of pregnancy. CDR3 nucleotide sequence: TGTGCCAGCTCACCGGGGAGTAGGTCTGAAGCTTTCTTT. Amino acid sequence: CASSPGSRSEAFF.